These 4 T cell receptor beta chains originate from one sample sequenced in a study of beta chain features in type 1 diabetes. Expressed TCRB transcripts were sequenced because the isolated RNA had all been reverse transcribed beforehand. The protocol was immunoSEQ multiplex PCR, while the TCRdb copy is restricted to in-frame clones and leaves out a portion. In the table there are fewer than 200,000 clones, approximately 8.1% of which are singletons. Sequencing input: central memory CD4+ T cells from blood. These receptors were obtained from a young man in good health.

In this sample, this clone turned up a few times. The genes are TRBV2 and TRBJ2-3, with no clear D. V was pared by 4 bases and J by 6 bases, with 8 bases between. CDR3 length: 12 residues. CDR1 SNHLY and CDR2 FYNNEI come from the germline V gene. The CDR3 DNA reads TGTGCCAGCAGTGCCCTCGGGGATACGCAGTATTTT. Translated, it gives CASSALGDTQYF.

In this sample, this clone turned up a few times. CDR3 DNA: TGTGCCAGCAGCTTCAGGGAAGCCACTGAAGCTTTCTTT. Protein: CASSFREATEAFF. This chain joins TRBV7-2 and TRBJ1-1; tentatively, D is TRBD1 (5 bases). The germline V gene has CDR1 SGHTA and CDR2 FQGNSA. The V and J ends lost 3 bases and 4 bases respectively, with 9 bases between them. The CDR3 spans 13 residues.

The chain is built from TRBV28 and TRBJ2-7; 13 bases match TRBD2. Looked up from germline, CDR1 is MDHEN and CDR2 is SYDVKM. The ends lost 4 bases at V and 7 bases at J; junction bases unmatched: 10. CDR3 length equals 16 residues. CDR3 protein: CASSSRLAGGSREQYF. CDR3 nucleotides: TGTGCCAGCAGTTCACGACTAGCGGGAGGCTCCAGGGAGCAGTACTTC.

This clone was detected only a few times. The chain joins TRBV7-3 to TRBJ2-2, with D maybe TRBD1 (6 bases). Germline V CDR1 and CDR2: SGHTA, FQGTGA. The CDR3 has 15 residues. The V end was cut by 1 base, the J end by 5 bases, with 11 bases between. CDR3 sequence: CASSLILGATGELFF. CDR3 DNA: TGTGCCAGCAGCTTAATTTTGGGGGCGACCGGGGAGCTGTTTTTT. The complete variable domain, with remaining parts taken from reference TRBV7-3 and TRBJ2-2, reads GAGVSQTPSNKVTEKGKYVELRCDPISGHTALYWYRQSLGQGPEFLIYFQGTGAADDSGLPNDRFFAVRPEGSVSTLKIQRTERGDSAVYLCASSLILGATGELFFGEGSRLTVL.